Reported below is one T cell receptor beta chain. The antigen is not known. The record originates from a study of metastatic and nonmetastatic thyroid tumors. The overall study: Comparison of repertoires was carried out across blood and tumor or nodule tissue from malignant and benign thyroid patients. Findings and caveats of the study: When malignant thyroid tumors were compared with benign nodules, TCR beta diversity was reportedly significantly higher in the malignant tumors. This held in both blood and tumor samples.

In the original workflow: Clinicopathological groups of papillary thyroid cancer showed CDR3 differences that were used to build a distant-metastasis classifier. With MiXCR, TCRdb reprocessed the PCR reads. The V and J calls and clone size come from TCRdb's table, not from the authors' own analysis. The sample carries 30,000 to 35,000 clones, 20% to 25% recorded once. The CDR3 covers 11 residues. The germline V gene encodes CDR1 SNHLY and CDR2 FYNNEI. Trimming removed 3 bases from V and 8 bases from J, with 4 bases in between. Among the patients, none had received any treatment before thyroid surgery.

The receptor comes from a male donor with papillary thyroid cancer or a benign thyroid nodule (not recorded which). Some clones in this sample may be carry-over from other donors' samples. This chain joins TRBV2 and TRBJ2-2; D remains unclear. The sequenced sample was tumor tissue. The CDR3 loop reads CASSEGGELFF. The DNA of the CDR3 is TGTGCCAGCAGTGAGGGGGGGGAGCTGTTTTTT.